A selection of T cell receptor beta chains follows, all from one sample in a study of tumor-infiltrating lymphocytes in localized non-small cell lung cancer. Clones were sequenced by immunoSEQ multiplex PCR, and TCRdb holds only the in-frame ones, with some missing. The sample consists of roughly 7,000 clones, around 70% of them appearing once. Sample: lung tumor tissue. The receptors derive from a human donor with non-small cell lung cancer. The CDR3 runs from the conserved cysteine through the conserved F or W. The D gene is left open where the match is weak. Size is stated for part of the rows, as once, few or many counts, or as a class when the clone is expanded.

v_call: TRBV5-5
j_call: TRBJ2-3
d_call: TRBD2
clone_size: NA
cdr3_aa: CASSFSGGEDTQYF
cdr3_nt: TGTGCCAGCAGCTTTAGCGGGGGGGAAGATACGCAGTATTTT

v_call: TRBV7-2
j_call: TRBJ1-5
d_call: NA
clone_size: NA
cdr3_aa: CASSLASSNQPQHF
cdr3_nt: TGTGCCAGCAGCTTAGCGAGTAGCAATCAGCCCCAGCATTTT

v_call: TRBV28
j_call: TRBJ1-1
d_call: NA
clone_size: NA
cdr3_aa: CASKGSVGAHSEAFF
cdr3_nt: TGTGCCAGCAAAGGCTCCGTGGGCGCTCACTCTGAAGCTTTCTTT

v_call: TRBV28
j_call: TRBJ1-4
d_call: NA
clone_size: NA
cdr3_aa: CASRGSSLATNEKLFF
cdr3_nt: TGTGCCAGCAGGGGCAGTTCCCTTGCAACTAATGAAAAACTGTTTTTT

v_call: TRBV6-5
j_call: TRBJ1-2
d_call: TRBD1
clone_size: NA
cdr3_aa: CASRLQGANGYTF
cdr3_nt: TGTGCCAGCAGACTACAGGGGGCGAATGGCTACACCTTC

v_call: TRBV7-2
j_call: TRBJ2-1
d_call: NA
clone_size: NA
cdr3_aa: CASSLVGYNEQFF
cdr3_nt: TGTGCCAGCAGCTTGGTCGGGTACAATGAGCAGTTCTTC

v_call: TRBV5-1
j_call: TRBJ2-1
d_call: TRBD2
clone_size: NA
cdr3_aa: CASSLTSGVNNEQFF
cdr3_nt: TGCGCCAGCAGCTTGACTAGCGGGGTTAACAATGAGCAGTTCTTC

v_call: TRBV6-5
j_call: TRBJ1-3
d_call: NA
clone_size: NA
cdr3_aa: CASRLLGSGNTIYF
cdr3_nt: TGTGCCAGCAGGCTGTTAGGCTCTGGAAACACCATATATTTT

v_call: TRBV27
j_call: TRBJ2-3
d_call: NA
clone_size: NA
cdr3_aa: CASSLPSYTQYF
cdr3_nt: TGTGCCAGCAGTTTACCCTCCTATACGCAGTATTTT

v_call: TRBV11-2
j_call: TRBJ2-5
d_call: TRBD2
clone_size: NA
cdr3_aa: CASSFTSGGDETQYF
cdr3_nt: TGTGCCAGCAGCTTTACTAGCGGGGGGGATGAGACCCAGTACTTC

v_call: TRBV7-2
j_call: TRBJ2-7
d_call: NA
clone_size: NA
cdr3_aa: CASSLGGGMYEQYF
cdr3_nt: TGTGCCAGCAGCCTAGGGGGGGGCATGTACGAGCAGTACTTC

v_call: TRBV27
j_call: TRBJ2-2
d_call: NA
clone_size: NA
cdr3_aa: CASKLRDTNTGELFF
cdr3_nt: TGTGCCAGCAAGCTCCGGGACACGAACACCGGGGAGCTGTTTTTT

v_call: TRBV7-3
j_call: TRBJ2-3
d_call: NA
clone_size: NA
cdr3_aa: CASSGGGFTDTQYF
cdr3_nt: TGTGCCAGCAGCGGAGGGGGATTCACAGATACGCAGTATTTT

v_call: TRBV6-6
j_call: TRBJ2-6
d_call: NA
clone_size: NA
cdr3_aa: CASHPGGGQANVLTF
cdr3_nt: TGTGCCAGCCACCCCGGGGGTGGGCAGGCCAACGTCCTGACTTTC

v_call: TRBV6-5
j_call: TRBJ2-3
d_call: NA
clone_size: few
cdr3_aa: CASSYSLTRSTDTQYF
cdr3_nt: TGTGCCAGCAGTTACTCGCTAACCCGGAGCACAGATACGCAGTATTTT

v_call: TRBV19
j_call: TRBJ2-3
d_call: TRBD2
clone_size: NA
cdr3_aa: CASSIRLAGGITDTQYF
cdr3_nt: TGTGCCAGTAGTATTAGGTTAGCGGGGGGTATAACAGATACGCAGTATTTT

v_call: TRBV7-2
j_call: TRBJ1-6
d_call: NA
clone_size: NA
cdr3_aa: CASSVYNSPLHF
cdr3_nt: TGTGCCAGCAGCGTCTATAATTCACCCCTCCACTTT

v_call: TRBV5-4
j_call: TRBJ2-6
d_call: NA
clone_size: NA
cdr3_aa: CASSLRSSGANVLTF
cdr3_nt: TGTGCCAGCAGCTTAAGGAGCTCTGGGGCCAACGTCCTGACTTTC

v_call: TRBV9
j_call: TRBJ2-2
d_call: NA
clone_size: once
cdr3_aa: CASSLRLTGELFF
cdr3_nt: TGTGCCAGCAGCCTAAGATTGACCGGGGAGCTGTTTTTT

v_call: TRBV7-6
j_call: TRBJ1-1
d_call: NA
clone_size: NA
cdr3_aa: CASSHGGNTEAFF
cdr3_nt: TGTGCCAGCAGCCATGGGGGGAACACTGAAGCTTTCTTT

v_call: TRBV2
j_call: TRBJ2-1
d_call: TRBD1
clone_size: few
cdr3_aa: CASSGDRGSYNEQFF
cdr3_nt: TGTGCCAGCAGTGGGGACAGGGGGTCTTACAATGAGCAGTTCTTC

v_call: TRBV19
j_call: TRBJ2-3
d_call: TRBD2
clone_size: NA
cdr3_aa: CASSMAAGGLAQYF
cdr3_nt: TGTGCCAGTAGTATGGCAGCGGGGGGGCTTGCGCAGTATTTT

v_call: TRBV9
j_call: TRBJ2-5
d_call: TRBD1
clone_size: NA
cdr3_aa: CASSVRTGETQYF
cdr3_nt: TGTGCCAGCAGCGTGAGGACAGGAGAGACCCAGTACTTC